Below are 20 T cell receptor beta chains sequenced from a single sample in a study of blood T cell repertoires in COVID-19. Only in-frame clones appear in the TCRdb table, and some are missing; sequencing was by immunoSEQ multiplex PCR. This repertoire shows some 110,000 clones, 82% found once; its top ten account for 4% to 6%. Sequenced input: peripheral blood. These receptors all come from a man aged 55 to 70 with acute or convalescent COVID-19.

J is TRBJ1-2 and V is TRBV28; 7 positions agree with TRBD1. Germline trimming cut 5 bases from V and 4 bases from J; bases unmatched to any gene: 1. Germline V gives CDR1 MDHEN, CDR2 SYDVKM. The CDR3 contains 12 residues. The CDR3 reads CASSQGGYGYTF. In DNA form, the CDR3 reads TGTGCCAGCAGTCAGGGGGGCTATGGCTACACCTTC.

This chain links TRBV9 with TRBJ1-2; a possible D gene is TRBD1 (5 bases). Trimming shortened V by 0 bases and J by 8 bases, and 11 bases separated the two germline ends. The length of the CDR3 is 13 residues. Germline V gives CDR1 SGDLS, CDR2 YYNGEE. The CDR3, as DNA: TGTGCCAGCAGCGTAGAATGGACATCGGGCTACACCTTC. It codes for CASSVEWTSGYTF.

The chain combines TRBV6-1 with TRBJ1-1; tentative D call: TRBD1 (6 bases). The ends were cut back, 2 bases at V and 5 bases at J, with 15 bases in the middle. From germline, CDR1 is MNHNS and CDR2 SASEGT. The CDR3 spans 15 residues. CDR3 nucleotide sequence: TGTGCCAGCAGTGAATTCCAGGGGAGAGGGACTGAAGCTTTCTTT. It encodes CASSEFQGRGTEAFF.

V gene TRBV5-6 combines with J gene TRBJ1-2, with TRBD1 matching over 8 bases. The CDR3 covers 13 residues. J was trimmed by 6 bases and V by 4 bases; bases with no gene match: 5. Germline V CDR1 and CDR2: SGHDT, YYEEEE. CDR3 sequence (DNA): TGTGCCAGCAGCCATGACAGGGGCGATGGCTACACCTTC. It encodes CASSHDRGDGYTF.

The J gene is TRBJ2-7, the V gene TRBV6-5; 9 positions agree with TRBD1. Germline lookup yields CDR1 MNHEY and CDR2 SVGAGI. V lost 0 bases and J lost 5; bases outside the gene matches: 5. The CDR3 totals 15 residues. DNA for the CDR3: TGTGCCAGCAGTTACTCGGCCGGGACAGGGAACGAGCAGTACTTC. Translated: CASSYSAGTGNEQYF.

J is TRBJ1-3 and V is TRBV12-3 or TRBV12-4; no firm D call. The CDR3 totals 12 residues. V was clipped by 6 bases and J by 3 bases, with 6 bases between them. CDR3: CASSTNGNTIYF. Written as DNA, the CDR3 is TGTGCCAGCAGCACTAATGGAAACACCATATATTTT.

The V gene is TRBV6-2 or TRBV6-3, the J gene TRBJ2-3; 9 nucleotides align to TRBD2. The CDR3 length is 17 residues. CDR1 and CDR2 (germline): MNHEY, SVGEGT. With V trimmed by 5 bases and J by 2 bases, 11 bases remained unmatched. The CDR3 spells CASSPPASGAITDTQYF. The CDR3 nucleotides are TGTGCCAGCAGTCCCCCGGCTAGCGGGGCCATCACAGATACGCAGTATTTT.

The chain uses TRBV7-3 and TRBJ2-2, with 11 bases fitting TRBD2. The CDR3 runs 17 residues. Looked up from germline, CDR1 is SGHTA and CDR2 is FQGTGA. Trimming at V came to 3 bases and at J to 3 bases, leaving 6 bases not matched to a gene. The CDR3 region is CASSFASGGLYTGELFF. The CDR3 DNA is TGTGCCAGCAGCTTCGCTAGCGGGGGGCTTTACACCGGGGAGCTGTTTTTT.

This clone was counted once. The V call is TRBV5-1, the J call TRBJ2-5; 9 positions agree with TRBD1. CDR1 and CDR2 (germline): SGHRS, YFSETQ. V lost 5 bases, J lost 5 bases, and 10 bases stayed unmatched. This CDR3 has 15 residues. The CDR3 protein is CASRDDRGIGETQYF. DNA for the CDR3: TGCGCCAGCAGGGACGACAGGGGGATAGGTGAGACCCAGTACTTC.

The chain recombines TRBV5-5 with TRBJ2-5; D is uncertain. The CDR3 covers 13 residues. Germline-derived CDR1 and CDR2 are SGHKS and YYEKEE (reference sequence). V was clipped by 5 bases and J by 3 bases, with 11 bases between them. The CDR3 DNA is TGTGCCAGCAGTGGCAATCTGAAAGAGACCCAGTACTTC. Amino acids: CASSGNLKETQYF.

This chain connects TRBV5-4 to TRBJ2-5; D is possibly TRBD2 (6 bases). Trimming took 3 bases from V and 4 from J, leaving 13 bases between them. The CDR3 has 14 amino acids. Germline V gene data show CDR1 as SGHNT and CDR2 as YYREEE (reference sequence). The CDR3 DNA follows: TGTGCCAGCAGCTACGGACTAAGGGCAGAGACCCAGTACTTC. It codes for CASSYGLRAETQYF.

The chain joins TRBV27 to TRBJ2-3, with D tentatively TRBD2 (5 bases). Per the germline V gene, CDR1 is MNHEY and CDR2 is SMNVEV (reference sequence). V was trimmed by 5 bases and J by 0 bases, leaving 15 bases between them. CDR3 length: 16 amino acids. Here the CDR3 DNA reads TGTGCCAGCAGTCATTGGACTCCCCATAGCACAGATACGCAGTATTTT. Translation: CASSHWTPHSTDTQYF.

This sequence joins TRBV3-1 (or the pseudogene TRBV3-2) and TRBJ1-3; 7 nucleotides line up with TRBD1. Trimming removed 3 bases from V and 1 base from J; junction bases left unmatched: 9. This CDR3 is 17 amino acids long. CDR1 and CDR2 (germline): LGHDT, YNNKEL (reference sequence). CDR3 DNA: TGTGCCAGCAGCCATCGACAGGGCATAAATTCTGGAAACACCATATATTTT. Its protein is CASSHRQGINSGNTIYF.

The chain carries TRBV11-3 and TRBJ2-7, with D tentatively TRBD1 (6 bases). The germline gives CDR1 SGHNT, CDR2 YENEEA. The CDR3 loop spans 13 amino acids. Trimming removed 3 bases from V and 4 bases from J, with 10 bases in between. The chain's CDR3 is CASSFGQLYEQYF. The CDR3 nucleotides read TGTGCCAGCAGCTTCGGACAGCTTTACGAGCAGTACTTC. The complete variable domain, with remaining parts taken from reference TRBV11-3 and TRBJ2-7, reads EAGVVQSPRYKIIEKKQPVAFWCNPISGHNTLYWYLQNLGQGPELLIRYENEEAVDDSQLPKDRFSAERLKGVDSTLKIQPAELGDSAVYLCASSFGQLYEQYFGPGTRLTVT.

This sequence joins TRBV7-3 and TRBJ2-5; possibly TRBD1 for D (6 bases). The CDR3 is made up of 14 amino acids. The germline CDR1 and CDR2 sequences are SGHTA and FQGTGA. The ends were cut back, 5 bases at V and 4 bases at J, with 14 bases in the middle. The CDR3 DNA reads TGTGCCAGCAGCCCCCGAGGGGGTGGAGAGACCCAGTACTTC. It is translated as CASSPRGGGETQYF.

This sequence joins TRBV7-3 and TRBJ2-5, with no clear D. The CDR3 totals 15 residues. Germline V CDR1 and CDR2: SGHTA, FQGTGA. Trimming stripped 1 base from V and 5 bases from J, with 14 bases between. CDR3 region: CASSLNAARSETQYF. The CDR3 DNA sequence: TGTGCCAGCAGCTTAAATGCGGCCCGGTCGGAGACCCAGTACTTC.

The chain uses TRBV12-5 and TRBJ1-6; possible D gene TRBD1, 6 bases. V was cut by 7 bases and J by 6 bases, with 28 bases left in between. This CDR3 region has 19 residues. Germline CDR1 is LGHNT and CDR2 is FRNRAP. Here the CDR3 reads CASANLRGRGEYGNSPLHF. The CDR3 DNA sequence: TGTGCTAGTGCCAACCTACGGGGGAGGGGGGAATACGGTAATTCACCCCTCCACTTT.

This clone was recorded only once. CDR3 loop: CAWSVDTARIYGYTF. Here the CDR3 DNA reads TGTGCCTGGAGTGTGGACACCGCCAGGATCTATGGCTACACCTTC. The rearrangement links TRBV30 to TRBJ1-2, with D possibly TRBD1 on 5 matching bases. From germline, CDR1 is GTSNPN and CDR2 SVGIG (reference sequence). This CDR3 is 15 amino acids long. Trimming cost V 0 bases and J 4 bases, with 15 bases left between them.

The V gene is TRBV5-4, the J gene TRBJ2-2; D unresolved. This CDR3 has 11 residues. CDR1 and CDR2 from the germline V gene are SGHNT and YYREEE (reference sequence). V lost 9 bases, J lost 6 bases, and 9 bases lay in between. In DNA, the CDR3 is TGTGCCACCTACGGGTCCGGGGAGCTGTTTTTT. This translates into CATYGSGELFF. The complete variable domain, with remaining parts taken from reference TRBV5-4 and TRBJ2-2, reads ETGVTQSPTHLIKTRGQQVTLRCSSQSGHNTVSWYQQALGQGPQFIFQYYREEENGRGNFPPRFSGLQFPNYSSELNVNALELDDSALYLCATYGSGELFFGEGSRLTVL.

This chain connects TRBV7-3 to TRBJ2-3; TRBD2 agrees at 12 bases. Germline trimming cut 5 bases from V and 2 bases from J; bases unmatched to any gene: 5. Germline CDR1 and CDR2: SGHTA and FQGTGA. This CDR3 spans 16 amino acids. CDR3 sequence reads: CASSTGLAGLTDTQYF. In nucleotides, the CDR3 is TGTGCCAGCAGCACCGGACTAGCGGGGCTCACAGATACGCAGTATTTT.